This TCR beta chain was identified during a study of cytomegalovirus exposure and HLA in healthy donors. Whole-study results and caveats: As confirmed in vitro, three CMV-associated chains were specific for CMV antigens. It was reported that the classifier diagnosed cytomegalovirus status with high specificity and sensitivity in both the original and validation cohorts.

It was with 60 Vbeta and 13 Jbeta primers that the PCR ran. Profiled with immunoSEQ multiplex PCR; TCRdb holds only in-frame clones, not every one. The sample yields about 57,000 clones, around 81% seen once. As regards this clone: Its target is unknown.

This CDR3 is built from 17 residues. Germline V gene sequence: CDR1 MGHDK, CDR2 SYGVNS. The V segment lost 3 bases and the J segment 3 bases; nucleotides outside the gene matches: 12. This chain connects TRBV25-1 to TRBJ1-2, with 8 nucleotides matching TRBD1. The receptor was derived from a male donor in good health and CMV-seronegative. Sequenced input: PBMCs. The CDR3 spells CASSEFGLSQGDYGYTF. The CDR3 DNA sequence: TGTGCCAGCAGTGAGTTCGGCCTCTCACAGGGGGACTATGGCTACACCTTC.